A selection of T cell receptor beta chains follows, all from one sample in a study of CD8+ T cells in alopecia areata. Using immunoSEQ multiplex PCR, the repertoire was profiled, and TCRdb retains in-frame clones only, with some absent. The top ten hold 1.3% of the sample, which has around 180,000 clones, under 80% seen once. Sequencing used CD4+ T cells sorted from blood, obtained around week 49, from a patient treated with tofacitinib. All receptors derive from a human donor with alopecia areata. Each CDR3 is given with its conserved first and last residue. Each record gives: clone size, D gene, V gene, J gene, CDR3 DNA, CDR3 protein. A D gene is named only where the DNA matches it firmly. Some rows mark clone size as missing; the rest say once, few, many or name a class of expanded clone.

-	-	TRBV27	TRBJ1-5	TGTGCCAGCAGTTTTAGGCAGGGACCCCAGCATTTT	CASSFRQGPQHF
-	-	TRBV27	TRBJ1-6	TGTGCCAGCAGCAGGGAGAGCTCCTATAATTCACCCCTCCACTTT	CASSRESSYNSPLHF
-	-	TRBV5-6	TRBJ2-1	TGTGCCAGCAGCTTGAGTCCAGGCAATGAGCAGTTCTTC	CASSLSPGNEQFF
-	-	TRBV6-1	TRBJ1-1	TGTGCCAGCAGTGAAGGTGCTGGTTTGAAAGCTTTCTTT	CASSEGAGLKAFF
-	-	TRBV2	TRBJ1-5	TGTGCCAGCAGCACTAGGGAGGGCAATCAGCCCCAGCATTTT	CASSTREGNQPQHF
-	-	TRBV5-1	TRBJ1-2	TGCGCCAGCAGCACTGAATCAGGGGATGGCTACACCTTC	CASSTESGDGYTF
-	TRBD1	TRBV30	TRBJ1-5	TGTGCCTGGAGTACAGGGGGCAATCAGCCCCAGCATTTT	CAWSTGGNQPQHF
-	TRBD1	TRBV7-2	TRBJ1-6	TGTGCCAGCAGTTCTCAGGGGGCGGGTTCACCCCTCCACTTT	CASSSQGAGSPLHF
-	-	TRBV2	TRBJ1-4	TGTGCCAGCAGTAGGGTGCAGACTAATGAAAAACTGTTTTTT	CASSRVQTNEKLFF
-	-	TRBV4-3	TRBJ1-6	TGCGCCAGCAGCCAAGGGGAAAGTTCACCCCTCCACTTT	CASSQGESSPLHF
-	-	TRBV30	TRBJ2-3	TGTGCCTGGACAGGCTTGGACATCATTAGCACAGATACGCAGTATTTT	CAWTGLDIISTDTQYF
-	-	TRBV29-1	TRBJ1-2	TGCAGCGTTGGGTACAGCGACTATGGCTACACCTTC	CSVGYSDYGYTF
once	-	TRBV7-9	TRBJ2-7	TGTGCCAGCACCCGGGGGATGCGGGGGCATGGTGAGCAGTACTTC	CASTRGMRGHGEQYF
-	TRBD1	TRBV4-2	TRBJ1-6	TGTGCCAGCAGCCAATCCGGGACAGATAATTCACCCCTCCACTTT	CASSQSGTDNSPLHF